These 15 T cell receptor beta chains were all obtained from the same sample, sequenced in a study of shared clonotypes between healthy human individuals (TCRdb year 2020). CD8 naive samples were CD45RO-negative cells positively selected for CCR7, giving a CD45RA+CCR7+ population that excluded TemRA cells. Libraries were prepared through the immunoSEQ multiplex PCR assay. TCRdb provides this immuneACCESS table in a form limited to in-frame rearrangements. Some clones are lacking; in checked studies, under half of them reflect an unresolved V gene, and why the rest are absent is not known. Present in this sample are about 800,000 clones, just over 95% of which were seen just once. Roughly 0.23% of the sample lies in the top ten. Sequencing input: naive CD8+ T cells sorted from blood. Reading the label with the study, this specimen's cell subset or site is: CD45RA+CCR7+. The receptors come from a man aged 25-45 years in good health.

This chain uses TRBV27 with TRBJ1-2; D is possibly TRBD1 (6 bases). Trimming removed 0 bases from V and 4 bases from J, with 9 bases in between. From germline, CDR1 is MNHEY and CDR2 SMNVEV (reference sequence). The CDR3 is 14 amino acids. The CDR3 protein is CASSLSGGSYGYTF. Here the CDR3 DNA reads TGTGCCAGCAGTTTATCTGGGGGCAGCTATGGCTACACCTTC.

This chain uses TRBV5-8 with TRBJ1-5; 8 nucleotides agree with TRBD1. Germline lookup yields CDR1 SGHTS and CDR2 YDEGEE. The junction had 3 bases not matched to a gene; V was cut back by 1 base and J by 6 bases. The CDR3 is 14 residues long. The CDR3 DNA reads as TGTGCCAGCAGCTTGAGGACAGGGCTTCAGCCCCAGCATTTT. Translation gives CASSLRTGLQPQHF.

The chain couples TRBV27 to TRBJ2-7, with 9 nucleotides matching TRBD2. CDR3 size: 16 residues. CDR1 MNHEY and CDR2 SMNVEV come from the germline V gene (reference sequence). The ends lost 9 bases at V and 6 bases at J; junction bases unmatched: 18. The CDR3 spells CASSDQGTSIVREQYF. CDR3 bases: TGTGCCAGTTCGGATCAAGGGACTAGCATCGTTCGCGAGCAGTACTTC.

The V call is TRBV29-1, the J call TRBJ2-1; 10 bases fit TRBD2. V shed 7 bases, J shed 6 bases, and the junction held 6 bases outside the gene matches. The CDR3 runs to 13 residues. Germline lookup yields CDR1 SQVTM and CDR2 ANQGSEA. In DNA, the CDR3 is TGCAGCGCAGAGCGGGAGGGCCGCAATGAGCAGTTCTTC. It translates to CSAEREGRNEQFF.

This clone was recorded only once. The chain has TRBV28 and TRBJ2-3, with TRBD1 matching 8 bases. The V segment lost 9 bases and the J segment 1 base; nucleotides outside the gene matches: 18. Germline V gene lookup returns CDR1 MDHEN and CDR2 SYDVKM. This CDR3 contains 18 residues. DNA of the CDR3: TGTGCCAGTTCCGCAGACAGGGGCGGTATGCCGGGCACAGATACGCAGTATTTT. Residues: CASSADRGGMPGTDTQYF.

V gene TRBV7-2 combines with J gene TRBJ1-2, with D unclear. V was cut by 0 bases and J by 8 bases, with 10 bases left in between. The CDR3 totals 13 residues. The V gene's germline CDR1 is SGHTA and CDR2 FQGNSA. DNA of the CDR3: TGTGCCAGCAGCTTAGCCGTGAGTCGCGGCTACACCTTC. Encoded protein: CASSLAVSRGYTF.

The genes are TRBV23-1 and TRBJ2-7, with 7 bases lining up with TRBD2. TRBV23-1 is labeled an ORF, and its function is uncertain. There are 14 residues in the CDR3. V lost 4 bases to trimming and J lost 1 base; unmatched junction nucleotides: 4. The CDR3 spells CASSPGLVSYEQYF. CDR3 DNA sequence: TGCGCCAGCAGTCCCGGACTAGTTTCCTACGAGCAGTACTTC.

The V and J genes are TRBV5-1 and TRBJ2-2; 9 bases line up with TRBD1. This CDR3 is 16 amino acids long. V lost 4 bases, J lost 3 bases, and 7 bases stayed unmatched. CDR1 SGHRS and CDR2 YFSETQ come from the germline V gene. In nucleotides, the CDR3 is TGCGCCAGCAGCATGAGACAGGGGGTGGACACCGGGGAGCTGTTTTTT. Its translation: CASSMRQGVDTGELFF.

The chain combines TRBV15 with TRBJ2-7; D might be TRBD1 (5 bases). Germline CDR1 and CDR2: LNHNV and YYDKDF (reference sequence). CDR3 length: 14 residues. V was pared by 6 bases and J by 5 bases, with 17 bases between. CDR3 region: CATRSGFSGHEQYF. DNA of the CDR3: TGTGCCACCAGATCAGGGTTCTCGGGCCACGAGCAGTACTTC.

Of note for this clone: Other DNA sequences in the sample encode the same CDR3. The chain links TRBV9 to TRBJ2-7, with TRBD1 identical over 9 bases. The CDR3 has 15 amino acids. After removal of 0 bases from V and 5 bases from J, the junction contained 6 bases not matched to a gene. CDR1 is SGDLS and CDR2 is YYNGEE in the germline V gene. The CDR3 reads CASSVAGTGFDEQYF. The CDR3, as DNA: TGTGCCAGCAGCGTAGCCGGGACAGGGTTCGACGAGCAGTACTTC.

This chain links TRBV5-1 with TRBJ2-7, with 8 bases that match TRBD1. Germline CDR1 SGHRS, CDR2 YFSETQ. The ends lost 1 base at V and 5 bases at J; junction bases unmatched: 8. This CDR3 contains 15 residues. This CDR3 is CASSLKGQVSHEQYF. The CDR3, as DNA: TGCGCCAGCAGCTTGAAGGGACAGGTGTCCCACGAGCAGTACTTC.

The chain uses TRBV21-1 and TRBJ2-1; TRBD2, the D gene given by the table, was not confirmed from the DNA. TRBV21-1 is a listed pseudogene. This CDR3 has 19 amino acids. The CDR3: CASSLTEQPGLRSYNEQFF. The CDR3 nucleotides read TGTGCCAGCAGCCTTACGGAACAGCCGGGACTACGCTCCTACAATGAGCAGTTCTTC.

The chain links TRBV7-9 to TRBJ2-2; D gene ambiguous. Germline-derived CDR1 and CDR2 are SEHNR and FQNEAQ (reference sequence). This CDR3 is 15 amino acids long. The germline V and J ends were trimmed by 0 bases and 1 base, with 6 bases remaining between them. CDR3 sequence: CASSLAPLNTGELFF. As DNA, the CDR3 is TGTGCCAGCAGCTTAGCCCCACTGAACACCGGGGAGCTGTTTTTT.

The table lists this clone with a count of one. The chain links TRBV14 to TRBJ1-1; no clear D. V was pared by 4 bases and J by 1 base, with 13 bases between. The CDR3 totals 15 residues. Germline-derived CDR1 and CDR2 are SGHDN and FVKESK. This chain's CDR3 is CASSLRRTGNTEAFF. The CDR3 DNA reads TGTGCCAGCAGCCTCCGGAGGACTGGGAACACTGAAGCTTTCTTT.

V is TRBV28 and J is TRBJ2-5; 7 bases are a match to TRBD2. Germline V gene lookup returns CDR1 MDHEN and CDR2 SYDVKM. With 2 bases clipped from V and 5 bases from J, the junction kept 5 bases outside the gene matches. The CDR3 totals 14 residues. CDR3 DNA: TGTGCCAGCAGTTTAGCGGGAGTGGGGGAGACCCAGTACTTC. This encodes CASSLAGVGETQYF.